What follows are 9 T cell receptor beta chains derived from one specimen sequenced in a study of blood T cell repertoires in COVID-19. The protocol was immunoSEQ multiplex PCR, while the TCRdb copy is restricted to in-frame clones and leaves out a portion. The sample lists around 150,000 clones, about four fifths occurring once. Sequencing was done on a sample of PBMCs or T cells enriched from blood (not recorded which). These receptors were obtained from an older woman who had recovered from COVID-19.

The chain employs TRBV2 and TRBJ2-5; D is unclear. The CDR3 runs 11 residues. The germline V gene has CDR1 SNHLY and CDR2 FYNNEI. Trimming shortened V by 4 bases and J by 5 bases, and 5 bases separated the two germline ends. In DNA, the CDR3 is TGTGCCAGCAGTGGGGCCGAGACCCAGTACTTC. It specifies CASSGAETQYF.

This chain connects TRBV3-1 (or the pseudogene TRBV3-2) to TRBJ1-5; tentatively, D is TRBD1 (6 bases). Germline CDR1 and CDR2: LGHDT and YNNKEL (reference sequence). The CDR3 is 15 residues long. Trimming removed 4 bases at V and 3 bases at J, with 13 bases between. The CDR3 nucleotides are TGTGCCAGCAGCCCAGCGACAGGCTCCAATCAGCCCCAGCATTTT. Protein: CASSPATGSNQPQHF.

The chain employs TRBV18 and TRBJ1-2, with D maybe TRBD1 (6 bases). The length of the CDR3 is 14 residues. The V gene's germline CDR1 is KGHSH and CDR2 LQKENI. V was clipped by 9 bases and J by 2 bases, with 16 bases between them. The CDR3 DNA reads TGTGCCAGTACCGCCTCTCAGGGGAACTATGGCTACACCTTC. It yields the protein CASTASQGNYGYTF.

The rearrangement joins TRBV18 to TRBJ1-3; D is unclear. The CDR3 spans 15 residues. V lost 2 bases and J lost 0, with 8 bases in between. Germline V lookup: CDR1 KGHSH, CDR2 LQKENI. The CDR3 bases are TGTGCCAGCTCACCATCGGAGCTCTCTGGAAACACCATATATTTT. It is translated as CASSPSELSGNTIYF.

The genes are TRBV29-1 and TRBJ1-3, with D perhaps TRBD1 (5 bases). Germline values: CDR1 SQVTM, CDR2 ANQGSEA. Trimming removed 7 bases at V and 2 bases at J, with 9 bases between. This CDR3 has 12 residues. The CDR3 DNA reads TGCAGCGGACTGGGGCCTGGAAACACCATATATTTT. Translation: CSGLGPGNTIYF.

The chain employs TRBV29-1 and TRBJ2-6, with TRBD1 as a possible D gene (7 bases). Germline values: CDR1 SQVTM, CDR2 ANQGSEA. The V gene lost 6 bases and the J gene lost 0 bases, with 12 bases spanning the gap. The CDR3 has 15 amino acids. In nucleotides, the CDR3 is TGCAGCGTGAGGGGGGACAGCTCTGGGGCCAACGTCCTGACTTTC. Translated: CSVRGDSSGANVLTF.

V is TRBV12-3 or TRBV12-4 and J is TRBJ2-7; the D gene is possibly TRBD2 (6 bases). Between the trimmed V and J ends, which lost 8 bases and 6 bases, there was a span of 14 bases. The CDR3 totals 12 residues. CDR3 coding DNA: TGTGCCAGCGGCGAAACTAGCCTCGAGCAGTACTTC. The encoded protein is CASGETSLEQYF.

This clone was seen a handful of times. The J gene is TRBJ1-2, the V gene TRBV3-1 (or the pseudogene TRBV3-2); 10 nucleotides align to TRBD1. CDR1 and CDR2 (germline): LGHDT, YNNKEL (reference sequence). The V segment lost 2 bases and the J segment 5 bases; nucleotides outside the gene matches: 2. The CDR3 consists of 14 residues. In DNA form, the CDR3 reads TGTGCCAGCAGCCAACCGGACAGGGGGTATGGCTACACCTTC. Its protein product is CASSQPDRGYGYTF.

This sequence joins TRBV11-2 and TRBJ2-7; 8 bases are a match to TRBD2. Trimming at V came to 2 bases and at J to 6 bases, leaving 3 bases not matched to a gene. This CDR3 has 13 residues. Germline assignment: CDR1 SGHAT and CDR2 FQNNGV. CDR3 residues: CASSLSLAGEQYF. Written as DNA, the CDR3 is TGTGCCAGCAGCTTAAGCCTAGCGGGCGAGCAGTACTTC.